This T cell receptor (beta chain) is from a study of molecular identifiers for immune sequencing clone quantification. Points from the study as a whole: In naive cells, clones above 20 RNA copies held under 1% of molecules, whereas in effector cells they held over 97%.

Germline CDR1 MNHEY, CDR2 SVGAGI. The CDR3 length is 15 residues. The V gene end was trimmed by 0 bases and the J gene end by 7 bases; junction bases not matched to a gene: 4. With regard to this clonotype: Its antigen is not identified.

One entry per CDR3 protein, called by TCRdb with MiXCR from the PCR reads. The sample consists of 550,000 to 750,000 distinct CDR3 sequences, 15% to 20% of them appearing once. This clonotype was sampled from a human donor in good health. Some libraries in this study had Jurkat cell RNA spiked in. Sample: naive CD8+ T cells from blood, with Jurkat cell RNA spiked in. The subset: FACS-sorted CD8+CD4-CCR7+CD45RA+ naive T cells. The rearrangement uses TRBV6-5 and TRBJ1-4; the match to TRBD1 covers 8 bases. The CDR3 nucleotides read TGTGCCAGCAGTTACTCATCAGGGGGCCCTGAAAAACTGTTTTTT. Translated: CASSYSSGGPEKLFF.